Presented here are 19 T cell receptor beta chains from one specimen sequenced in a study of patients and donors after allogeneic stem cell transplantation. TCRdb recomputed calls from the RT-PCR reads with MiXCR, one row per CDR3 protein. The top ten hold just over 7% of the sample, which has hundreds of thousands of distinct CDR3 sequences, 16% seen once. Sequenced input: blood, either unsorted or a sorted T cell fraction (not recorded which). The receptors derive from a human donor who was either an allogeneic HSCT recipient or a stem cell or donor lymphocyte infusion donor (not recorded which). It is not recorded whose cells these are; they may come from a transplant donor.

J is TRBJ2-2 and V is TRBV10-3; D is ambiguous. The CDR3 consists of 13 residues. The germline CDR1 and CDR2 sequences are ENHRY and SYGVKD. V was trimmed by 11 bases and J by 0 bases, leaving 10 bases between them. The CDR3 DNA reads TGTGCCCCGGACGGCACGAACACCGGGGAGCTGTTTTTT. Residues: CAPDGTNTGELFF.

This clonotype was observed a few times. J is TRBJ2-7 and V is TRBV6-2 or TRBV6-3; 9 nucleotides align to TRBD2. With V trimmed by 8 bases and J by 1 base, 15 bases remained unmatched. Germline CDR1 MNHEY, CDR2 SVGEGT. The CDR3 is made up of 17 amino acids. The CDR3 DNA reads TGTGCCAGCGTCGATGGGCTAGCGGGGAAACCTTCCTACGAGCAGTACTTC. Translated: CASVDGLAGKPSYEQYF.

The gene calls are TRBV4-1 and TRBJ2-2; 9 nucleotides match TRBD2. Germline V gene lookup returns CDR1 MGHRA and CDR2 YSYEKL. The CDR3 spans 16 residues. The J segment lost 2 bases and the V segment lost 1 base, leaving 2 bases of the junction unmatched. This CDR3 reads CASSQGLAANTGELFF. The CDR3 nucleotides read TGCGCCAGCAGCCAAGGACTAGCGGCTAACACCGGGGAGCTGTTTTTT.

This clonotype was seen a handful of times. The DNA for the CDR3 is TGCGCCAGCAGCTTGGCGGGACAGAGCTACACCTTC. This codes for CASSLAGQSYTF. The chain carries TRBV5-1 and TRBJ1-2; 7 bases fit TRBD1. V was clipped by 0 bases and J by 9 bases; unmatched bases: 2. The CDR3 covers 12 residues. From germline, CDR1 is SGHRS and CDR2 YFSETQ.

The V gene is TRBV4-1, the J gene TRBJ1-6; 8 bases match TRBD1. CDR1 and CDR2 (germline): MGHRA, YSYEKL. V was pared by 2 bases and J by 0 bases, with 3 bases of the junction left unmatched. The CDR3 extends over 17 amino acids. CDR3 DNA sequence: TGCGCCAGCAGCCAAAACAGGGGGAGCTCCTATAATTCACCCCTCCACTTT. Translated, it gives CASSQNRGSSYNSPLHF.

The rearrangement links TRBV6-1 to TRBJ2-1, with D possibly matching TRBD1 (6 bases). The CDR3 loop spans 16 amino acids. The ends were cut back, 6 bases at V and 6 bases at J, with 21 bases in the middle. Germline lookup yields CDR1 MNHNS and CDR2 SASEGT. The CDR3 is CASRPFAIRDTNEQFF. The DNA of the CDR3 is TGTGCCAGCAGGCCCTTCGCTATCCGGGACACCAATGAGCAGTTCTTC.

J is TRBJ2-7 and V is TRBV6-6; TRBD2 might be the D (5 bases). The CDR3 has 13 amino acids. Trimming took off 7 bases at V and 10 bases at J, with 20 bases between the two ends. CDR1 and CDR2 (germline): MNHNY, SVGAGI (reference sequence). The CDR3, as DNA: TGTGCCAGCACCCAGTTACGTTTAGCGCCCCAGTACTTC. Translating gives CASTQLRLAPQYF.

This clonotype was picked up a small number of times. This chain uses TRBV19 with TRBJ2-2, with 9 bases aligning to TRBD1. The CDR3 extends over 14 amino acids. V was clipped by 6 bases and J by 3 bases; unmatched bases: 2. CDR1 is LNHDA, CDR2 SQIVND, per germline (reference sequence). The chain's CDR3 is CASRRDRDTGELFF. The CDR3 DNA is TGTGCCAGTAGAAGGGACAGGGACACCGGGGAGCTGTTTTTT.

This chain connects TRBV19 to TRBJ1-2, with D unresolved. V was clipped by 3 bases and J by 1 base, with 9 bases between them. This CDR3 has 14 residues. Looked up from germline, CDR1 is LNHDA and CDR2 is SQIVND (reference sequence). CDR3 nucleotides: TGTGCCAGTAGTATCCGAAGTTTTAACTATGGCTACACCTTC. This codes for CASSIRSFNYGYTF.

Here the CDR3 reads CASSVGGIRTDTQYF. The CDR3, as DNA: TGTGCCAGCAGTGTAGGCGGGATCCGCACAGATACGCAGTATTTT. The chain employs TRBV2 and TRBJ2-3; maybe TRBD2 (6 bases). Germline V lookup: CDR1 SNHLY, CDR2 FYNNEI. There are 15 residues in the CDR3. V lost 4 bases and J lost 1, with 12 bases in between.

This clonotype was detected many times. The chain employs TRBV12-3 or TRBV12-4 and TRBJ2-2; D remains unclear. With 6 bases removed from V and 3 bases from J, the gap between germline ends came to 8 bases. This CDR3 contains 13 residues. The CDR3 DNA reads as TGTGCCAGCAGAGTACAGTACACCGGGGAGCTGTTTTTT. Translation gives CASRVQYTGELFF.

The V gene is TRBV28, the J gene TRBJ2-1; 7 bases fit TRBD2. This CDR3 spans 16 amino acids. Trimming at V came to 3 bases and at J to 7 bases, leaving 12 bases not matched to a gene. Germline V gives CDR1 MDHEN, CDR2 SYDVKM. Here the CDR3 DNA reads TGTGCCAGCAGTTTCTTTGTGGGAGGGGTCTCGAATGAGCAGTTCTTC. This encodes CASSFFVGGVSNEQFF.

CDR3: CASSPPTITTDTQYF. Written as DNA, the CDR3 is TGTGCCAGCTCACCACCCACCATTACCACAGATACGCAGTATTTT. This chain links TRBV18 with TRBJ2-3; D ambiguous. The germline CDR1 and CDR2 sequences are KGHSH and LQKENI. The CDR3 covers 15 residues. Trimming removed 0 bases from V and 2 bases from J, with 9 bases in between. The variable domain in full, completed from reference TRBV18 and TRBJ2-3, reads NAGVMQNPRHLVRRRGQEARLRCSPMKGHSHVYWYRQLPEEGLKFMVYLQKENIIDESGMPKERFSAEFPKEGPSILRIQQVVRGDSAAYFCASSPPTITTDTQYFGPGTRLTVL.

There are a few counts of this clonotype. This CDR3 reads CASSAGGSTEAFF. CDR3 sequence (DNA): TGTGCCAGCAGTGCGGGGGGGAGCACTGAAGCTTTCTTT. The chain couples TRBV25-1 to TRBJ1-1; perhaps TRBD1 as D (5 bases). There are 13 residues in the CDR3. Trimming pared 4 bases from V and 4 bases from J, leaving 10 bases between. Per the germline V gene, CDR1 is MGHDK and CDR2 is SYGVNS.

This clonotype has more than one count but fewer than ten. The chain couples TRBV30 to TRBJ1-3; D is perhaps TRBD1 (5 bases). CDR3 length equals 13 residues. Trimming shortened V by 4 bases and J by 0 bases, and 7 bases separated the two germline ends. CDR1 GTSNPN and CDR2 SVGIG come from the germline V gene (reference sequence). In DNA form, the CDR3 reads TGTGCCTGGACCAGGGACTCTGGAAACACCATATATTTT. This codes for CAWTRDSGNTIYF. Full variable domain (outside the CDR3, taken from reference TRBV30 and TRBJ1-3): SQTIHQWPATLVQPVGSPLSLECTVEGTSNPNLYWYRQAAGRGLQLLFYSVGIGQISSEVPQNLSASRPQDRQFILSSKKLLLSDSGFYLCAWTRDSGNTIYFGEGSWLTVV.

This clonotype was seen more than once but under ten times. The chain recombines TRBV5-1 with TRBJ2-2, with 8 bases lining up with TRBD2. J lost 0 bases, V lost 5 bases, and 6 bases had no gene match. The CDR3 is 16 amino acids. CDR1 SGHRS and CDR2 YFSETQ come from the germline V gene. The CDR3 bases are TGCGCCAGCAGAACTAATAGCGGGGCGAACACCGGGGAGCTGTTTTTT. It is translated as CASRTNSGANTGELFF.

This clonotype has a handful of counts. The chain combines TRBV3-1 with TRBJ2-1, with a possible D match to TRBD2 (7 bases). This CDR3 region has 14 residues. The ends were cut back, 4 bases at V and 7 bases at J, with 14 bases in the middle. Looked up from germline, CDR1 is LGHDT and CDR2 is YNNKEL (reference sequence). The CDR3 loop reads CASSPNGGRNEQFF. Here the CDR3 DNA reads TGTGCCAGCAGCCCAAACGGGGGGCGGAATGAGCAGTTCTTC.

V and J are TRBV12-3 or TRBV12-4 and TRBJ1-2; TRBD1 aligns across 10 bases. This CDR3 is 18 amino acids long. The trim removed 6 bases at V and 5 bases at J, leaving 18 bases unmatched. CDR3 sequence reads: CASSPLWVGTGALYGYTF. Here the CDR3 DNA reads TGTGCCAGCAGCCCCTTGTGGGTGGGGACAGGGGCGCTTTATGGCTACACCTTC.

The chain joins TRBV11-3 to TRBJ2-2; weak D call: TRBD2 (5 bases). CDR3 length: 14 residues. Trimming pared 5 bases from V and 3 bases from J, leaving 10 bases between. CDR1 and CDR2 from the germline V gene are SGHNT and YENEEA. The DNA for the CDR3 is TGTGCCAGCAGCGTGGACTTTTACACCGGGGAGCTGTTTTTT. Protein: CASSVDFYTGELFF.